This T cell receptor beta chain derives from a study of PD-1 blockade in classical Hodgkin lymphoma. About this clone itself: Its matching antigen is unknown.

Clones were read by immunoSEQ multiplex PCR, and TCRdb kept only the in-frame ones, dropping some. The profile covers 15,000 to 20,000 clones, with about 71% appearing a single time and approximately 7.8% taken by the ten largest. General observations from the study: Reasons behind the repertoire differences stay unclear, perhaps disease activity or earlier therapy. It was CD4+ TCR diversity, not CD8+, that rose significantly by C4D1.

Time point here: cycle 4 day 1 (C4D1), after 5 to 7 weeks of nivolumab. Relapse was seen in all patients after autologous stem cell transplantation, and brentuximab vedotin exposure was variable. Classification of best responses gave complete response, partial response or progressive disease. V gave up 5 bases and J gave up 4 bases; unmatched junction bases: 8. Germline values: CDR1 SGHVS, CDR2 FQNEAQ. This CDR3 comprises 15 residues. Sequences were derived from peripheral blood mononuclear cells (PBMCs), sampled before the fourth cycle of nivolumab. This clonotype originated in a human donor with classical Hodgkin lymphoma. V gene TRBV7-8 combines with J gene TRBJ1-2, with TRBD1 identical over 9 bases. CDR3 in amino acids: CASSPSGTGLYGYTF. The CDR3 DNA reads TGTGCCAGCAGCCCCTCAGGGACAGGGCTCTATGGCTACACCTTC.